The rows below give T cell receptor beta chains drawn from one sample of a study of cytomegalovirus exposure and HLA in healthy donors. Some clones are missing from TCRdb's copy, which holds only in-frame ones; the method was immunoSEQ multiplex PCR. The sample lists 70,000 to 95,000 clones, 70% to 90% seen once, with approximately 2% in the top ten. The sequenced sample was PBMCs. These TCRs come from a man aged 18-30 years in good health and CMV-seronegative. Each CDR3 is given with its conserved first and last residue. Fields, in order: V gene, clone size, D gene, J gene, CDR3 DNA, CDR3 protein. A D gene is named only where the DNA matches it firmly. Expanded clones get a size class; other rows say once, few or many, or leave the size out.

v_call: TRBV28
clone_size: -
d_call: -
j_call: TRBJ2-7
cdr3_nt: TGTGCCAGCAGCGGACAGTCGAGCTCCTACGAGCAGTACTTC
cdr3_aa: CASSGQSSSYEQYF

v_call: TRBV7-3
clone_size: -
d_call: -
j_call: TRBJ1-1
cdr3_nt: TGTGCCAGCAGCATACAGGGGAACACTGAAGCTTTCTTT
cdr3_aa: CASSIQGNTEAFF

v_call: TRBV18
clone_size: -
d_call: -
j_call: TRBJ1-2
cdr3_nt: TGTGCCAGCTCACCAGGGGACGGACTAAACTATGGCTACACCTTC
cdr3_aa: CASSPGDGLNYGYTF

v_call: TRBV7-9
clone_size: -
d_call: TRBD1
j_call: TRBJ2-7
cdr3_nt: TGTTCCAGCAGCTTAGGGACAGGAATCCGTTCCTACGAGCAGTACTTC
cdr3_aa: CSSSLGTGIRSYEQYF

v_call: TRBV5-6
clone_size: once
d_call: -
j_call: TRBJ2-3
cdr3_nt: TGTGCCAGCAGCCCCCTAGCCGGGGGTTACGATACGCAGTATTTT
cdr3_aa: CASSPLAGGYDTQYF

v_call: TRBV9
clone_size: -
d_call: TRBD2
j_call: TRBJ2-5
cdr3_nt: TGTGCCAGCAGCGTAGGGGGGATTGTGGGAGGGGAGACCCAGTACTTC
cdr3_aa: CASSVGGIVGGETQYF

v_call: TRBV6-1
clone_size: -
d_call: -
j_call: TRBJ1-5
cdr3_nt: TGTGCCAGCAGTGCAGGGGAAAGCAATCAGCCCCAGCATTTT
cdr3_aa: CASSAGESNQPQHF

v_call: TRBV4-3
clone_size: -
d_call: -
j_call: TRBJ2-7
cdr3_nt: TGCGCCAGCAGCCAAGTCGACAGCCTCTACGAGCAGTACTTC
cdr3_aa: CASSQVDSLYEQYF

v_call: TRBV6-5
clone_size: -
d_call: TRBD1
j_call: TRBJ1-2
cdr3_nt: TGTGCCAGCAGTTACTCGACAGGGGGTGGTGGCTACACCTTC
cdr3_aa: CASSYSTGGGGYTF

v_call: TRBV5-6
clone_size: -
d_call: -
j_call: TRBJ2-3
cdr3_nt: TGTGCCAGCAGCTTGGTAAAGCGGTCCACAGATACGCAGTATTTT
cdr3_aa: CASSLVKRSTDTQYF

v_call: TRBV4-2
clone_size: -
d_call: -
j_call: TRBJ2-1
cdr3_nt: TGTGCCAGCAGCCCAAATCGACTAGGTGATGAGCAGTTCTTC
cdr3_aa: CASSPNRLGDEQFF

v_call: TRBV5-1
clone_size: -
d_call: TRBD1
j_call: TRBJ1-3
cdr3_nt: TGCGCCAGCAGGGGGACAGGGACATTGCGAAACACCATATATTTT
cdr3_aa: CASRGTGTLRNTIYF

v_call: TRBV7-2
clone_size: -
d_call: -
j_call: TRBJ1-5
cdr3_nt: TGTGCCAGCAGCTTAAAAGGGGGATACCAGCCCCAGCATTTT
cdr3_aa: CASSLKGGYQPQHF

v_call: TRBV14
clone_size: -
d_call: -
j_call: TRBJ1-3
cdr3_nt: TGTGCCAGCAGCCAATCCGGGTTCTCTGGAAACACCATATATTTT
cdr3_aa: CASSQSGFSGNTIYF

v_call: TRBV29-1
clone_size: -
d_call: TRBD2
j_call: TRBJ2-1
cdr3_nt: TGCAGCGTTGTACGACTAGCGGGGACCTACAATGAGCAGTTCTTC
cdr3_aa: CSVVRLAGTYNEQFF

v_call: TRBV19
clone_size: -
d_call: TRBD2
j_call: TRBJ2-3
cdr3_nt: TGTGCCAGTAGTATTCAAGCGGGGGTCCCAGATACGCAGTATTTT
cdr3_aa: CASSIQAGVPDTQYF

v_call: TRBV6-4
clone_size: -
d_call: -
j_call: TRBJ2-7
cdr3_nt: TGTGCCATCGTGACCGGCGGGCTCGAGCAGTACTTC
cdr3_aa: CAIVTGGLEQYF

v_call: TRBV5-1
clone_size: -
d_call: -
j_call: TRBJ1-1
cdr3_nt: TGCGCCAGCAGCTTTTCAGGGGTCATGAACACTGAAGCTTTCTTT
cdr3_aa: CASSFSGVMNTEAFF

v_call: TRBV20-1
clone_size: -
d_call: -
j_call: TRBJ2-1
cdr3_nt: TGCAGTGCTTATCTAGCTTATGAGCAGTTCTTC
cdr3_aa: CSAYLAYEQFF

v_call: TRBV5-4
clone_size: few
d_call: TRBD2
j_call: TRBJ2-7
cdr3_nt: TGTGCCAGCAGCCCGGAAGCGGGGGACTCCTACGAGCAGTACTTC
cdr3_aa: CASSPEAGDSYEQYF

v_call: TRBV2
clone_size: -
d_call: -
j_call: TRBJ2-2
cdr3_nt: TGTGCCAGCGCCCGGTCAATATCGACCGGGGAGCTGTTTTTT
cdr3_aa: CASARSISTGELFF

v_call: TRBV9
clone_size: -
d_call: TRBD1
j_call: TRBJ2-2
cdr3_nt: TGTGCCGGCGGACAGGGGGCGCACACCGGGGAGCTGTTTTTT
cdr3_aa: CAGGQGAHTGELFF

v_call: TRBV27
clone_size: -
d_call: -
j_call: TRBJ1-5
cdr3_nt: TGTGCCAGCAGTGCACAGGGAACTCTCAATCAGCCCCAGCATTTT
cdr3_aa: CASSAQGTLNQPQHF

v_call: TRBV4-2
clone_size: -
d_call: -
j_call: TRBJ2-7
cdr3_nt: TGTGCCAGCAGCCAAGATAGCTACGAGCAGTACTTC
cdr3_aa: CASSQDSYEQYF

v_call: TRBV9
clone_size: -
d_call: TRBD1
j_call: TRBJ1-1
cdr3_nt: TGTGCCAGCAGCACGACAGGGGGCACTGAAGCTTTCTTT
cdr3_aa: CASSTTGGTEAFF

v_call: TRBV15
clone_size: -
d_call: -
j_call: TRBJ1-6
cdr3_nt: TGTGCCACCAGCAGATCCCCAGCCGAGGACAGTACGTCCTATAATTCACCCCTCCACTTT
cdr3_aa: CATSRSPAEDSTSYNSPLHF

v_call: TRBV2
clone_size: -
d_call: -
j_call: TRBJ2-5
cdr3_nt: TGTGCCAGCAGTGAGGTGGGGCGGGAGACCCAGTACTTC
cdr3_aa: CASSEVGRETQYF

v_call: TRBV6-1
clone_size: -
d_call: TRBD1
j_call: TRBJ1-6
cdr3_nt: TGTGCCAGCAGTGAAGCCCCAACCGGGACAGGGAGCTCCTATAATTCACCCCTCCACTTT
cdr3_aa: CASSEAPTGTGSSYNSPLHF

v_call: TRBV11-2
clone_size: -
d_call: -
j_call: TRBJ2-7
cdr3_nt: TGTGCCAGCAGCTATATCTCAACAGGGCGAGCCTACGAGCAGTACTTC
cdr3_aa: CASSYISTGRAYEQYF

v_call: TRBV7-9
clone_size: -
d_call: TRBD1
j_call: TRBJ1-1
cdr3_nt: TGTGCCAGCAGCTTAGGTCAGGGGGCTTGGACTGAAGCTTTCTTT
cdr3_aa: CASSLGQGAWTEAFF

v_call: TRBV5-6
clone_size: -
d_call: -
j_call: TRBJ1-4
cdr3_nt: TGTGCCAGCAGCCCATGGGCCAGGGGAGCCTATGAAAAACTGTTTTTT
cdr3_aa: CASSPWARGAYEKLFF

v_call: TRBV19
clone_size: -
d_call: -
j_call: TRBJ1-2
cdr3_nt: TGTGCCAGTAGTACCGGGACGGGAGAAGGCTACACCTTC
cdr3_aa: CASSTGTGEGYTF

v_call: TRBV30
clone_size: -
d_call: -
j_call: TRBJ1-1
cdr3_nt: TGTGCCTGGACTGGCGGATGGACTGAAGCTTTCTTT
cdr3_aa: CAWTGGWTEAFF

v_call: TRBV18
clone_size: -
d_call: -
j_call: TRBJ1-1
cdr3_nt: TGTGCCAGCTCCCGCGAGACAGGCGTGGCGAACACTGAAGCTTTCTTT
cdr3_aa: CASSRETGVANTEAFF

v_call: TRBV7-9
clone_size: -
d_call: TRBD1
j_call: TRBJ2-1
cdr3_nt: TGTTCCAGCAGCCGACAGGGGGCTGAGGTTGAGCAGTTCTTC
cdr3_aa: CSSSRQGAEVEQFF

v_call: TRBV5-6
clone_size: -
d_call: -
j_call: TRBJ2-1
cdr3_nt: TGTGCCAGCAGCCCCCCACAGGGAGGGTACAATGAGCAGTTCTTC
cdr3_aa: CASSPPQGGYNEQFF

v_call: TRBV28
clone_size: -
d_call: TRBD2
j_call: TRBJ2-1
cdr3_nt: TGTGCCAGCAGTTTGTATACTAGCGGGGACTACAATGAGCAGTTCTTC
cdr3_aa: CASSLYTSGDYNEQFF

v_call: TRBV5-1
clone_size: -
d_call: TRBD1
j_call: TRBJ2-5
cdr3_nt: TGCGCCAGCAGCTTCGGACAGGCCCAAGAGACCCAGTACTTC
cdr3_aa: CASSFGQAQETQYF

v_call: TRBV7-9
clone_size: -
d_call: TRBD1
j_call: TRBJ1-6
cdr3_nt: TGTGCCAGCAGCTTAACAGGGGAGAATTCACCCCTCCACTTT
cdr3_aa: CASSLTGENSPLHF

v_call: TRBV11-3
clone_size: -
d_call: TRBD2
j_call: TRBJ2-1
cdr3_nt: TGTGCCAGCAGCTTCGGGGGGGGCAGCGATGAGCAGTTCTTC
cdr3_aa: CASSFGGGSDEQFF

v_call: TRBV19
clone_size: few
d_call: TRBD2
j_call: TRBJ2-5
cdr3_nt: TGTGCCAGTAGTGATCGGGGGGGAGAGACCCAGTACTTC
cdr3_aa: CASSDRGGETQYF

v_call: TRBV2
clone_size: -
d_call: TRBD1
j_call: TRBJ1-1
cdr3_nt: TGTGCCAGCAGTTGGGACAGGGTAAGCACTGAAGCTTTCTTT
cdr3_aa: CASSWDRVSTEAFF

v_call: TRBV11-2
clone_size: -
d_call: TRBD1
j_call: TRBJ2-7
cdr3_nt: TGTGCCAGCAGCTTAGGGGGGACAGGGGGGCAAACCTACGAGCAGTACTTC
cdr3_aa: CASSLGGTGGQTYEQYF

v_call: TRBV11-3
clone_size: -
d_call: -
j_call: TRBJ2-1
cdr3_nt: TGTGCCAGCAGCTCGGACAACAATGAGCAGTTCTTC
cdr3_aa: CASSSDNNEQFF

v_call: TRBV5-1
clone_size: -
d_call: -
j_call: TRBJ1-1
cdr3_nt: TGCGCCAGCAGCTTGGGAGCCAGGGGATGGGGAAATGAAGCTTTCTTT
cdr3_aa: CASSLGARGWGNEAFF

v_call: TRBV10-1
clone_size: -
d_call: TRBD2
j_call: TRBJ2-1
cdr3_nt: TGCGCCAGCAGCCCTAGCGGGGGGACGAACAATGAGCAGTTCTTC
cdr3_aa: CASSPSGGTNNEQFF

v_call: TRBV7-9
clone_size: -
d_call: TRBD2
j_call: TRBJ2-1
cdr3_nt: TGTGCCAGCAGCTTAAATAGCGGGGGGGTGTACAATGAGCAGTTCTTC
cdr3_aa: CASSLNSGGVYNEQFF

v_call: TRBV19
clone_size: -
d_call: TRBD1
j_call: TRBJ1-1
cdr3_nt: TGTGCCAGTAGCACTTTACGACAGGGGGTGAACACTGAAGCTTTCTTT
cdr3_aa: CASSTLRQGVNTEAFF